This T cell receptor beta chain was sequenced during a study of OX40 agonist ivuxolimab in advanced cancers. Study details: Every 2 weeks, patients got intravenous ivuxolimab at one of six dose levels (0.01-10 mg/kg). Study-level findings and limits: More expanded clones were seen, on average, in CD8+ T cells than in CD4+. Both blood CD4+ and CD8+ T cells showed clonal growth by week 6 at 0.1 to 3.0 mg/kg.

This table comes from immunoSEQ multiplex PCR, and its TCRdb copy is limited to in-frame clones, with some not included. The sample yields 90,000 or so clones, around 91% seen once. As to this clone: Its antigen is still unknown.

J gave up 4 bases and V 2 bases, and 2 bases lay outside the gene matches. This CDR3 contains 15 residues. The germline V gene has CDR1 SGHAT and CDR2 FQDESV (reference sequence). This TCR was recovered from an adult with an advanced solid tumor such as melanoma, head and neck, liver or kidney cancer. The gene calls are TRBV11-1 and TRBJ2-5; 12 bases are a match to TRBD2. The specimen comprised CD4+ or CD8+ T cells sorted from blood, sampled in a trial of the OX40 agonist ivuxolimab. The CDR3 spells CASSLQTSGGETQYF. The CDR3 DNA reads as TGTGCCAGCAGCTTACAGACTAGCGGGGGAGAGACCCAGTACTTC.